This note documents a single T cell receptor beta chain sequence. This CDR3 region has 11 residues. CDR1 SEHNR and CDR2 FQNEAQ come from the germline V gene (reference sequence). Trimming removed 7 bases at V and 5 bases at J, with 8 bases between. Using its own MiXCR run on the 5' RACE reads, TCRdb lists one record per CDR3 protein. The sample includes about 550,000 distinct CDR3 sequences, approximately 21% seen only once; the top ten take 13% to 15%. This record belongs to a study of T cells after yellow fever vaccination. This specimen was PBMCs, taken 15 days after the yellow fever booster vaccination. The chain has TRBV7-9 and TRBJ2-5, with D hard to call. This TCR derives from a man aged 25-40 years who received the YFV17D yellow fever vaccine. The CDR3 loop reads CASTIKETQYF. For the CDR3, the DNA is TGTGCCAGCACCATCAAGGAGACCCAGTACTTC.